In its sample, the clone carrying this T cell receptor (beta chain) was seen once. This specimen comes from a study of blood T cell repertoires in COVID-19. Turning to the study itself: The United States, Italy and Spain supplied acute and convalescent COVID-19 samples. The cDNA or gDNA used as material had been derived from T cells, B-cell-depleted T cells, or PBMCs.

The ends were cut back, 4 bases at V and 7 bases at J, with 17 bases in the middle. The CDR3 is made up of 15 amino acids. The germline V gene has CDR1 SGHAT and CDR2 FQNNGV. Per the original methods: Using reference gene primer amplification, nucleated cell counts were estimated. Generated by immunoSEQ multiplex PCR, the TCRdb table keeps only in-frame clones and is missing some. V, J and clone size are those of that table, while D and trimming were read from the DNA. The top ten hold over 5.5% of the sample, which has tens of thousands of clones, more than 75% seen once. The sample taken for sequencing was peripheral blood. The rearrangement uses TRBV11-2 and TRBJ2-1, with D tentatively TRBD2 (7 bases). The source of this sequence is a man aged 60 to 75 with acute or convalescent COVID-19. DNA for the CDR3: TGTGCCAGCAGCTGGGGGGGGGCCTTAAGGAATGAGCAGTTCTTC. Residues: CASSWGGALRNEQFF.